This TCR beta chain derives from a study of Ad26.COV2.S vaccination and SARS-CoV-2 variants. Study-wide context: As a participant in COV1001, the donor was in the Ad26.COV2.S trial arm. Intramuscularly, Ad26.COV2.S was given either once or twice, 56 days apart.

Germline V gene sequence: CDR1 SGDLS, CDR2 YYNGEE. The CDR3 is 15 residues long. Produced via immunoSEQ multiplex PCR; TCRdb's table is partial and in-frame only. Among some 300,000 clones listed, more than 70% were seen once. Study-level points and caveats: Possible underestimation of total T cell responses by the TCR breadth and depth analyses was noted. People who got the vaccine had more spike-specific TCR breadth than people who got placebo.

This clone was observed a handful of times. No antigen is known for it. Treatment denoted: about 20 received Ad26.COV2.S at low or high dose, single or two shots; about 5 received placebo; per-sample allocation not given. The samples date from day 63 after the first vaccine or placebo injection. The sequence came from a person aged 18-65 years who received the Ad26.COV2.S COVID-19 vaccine or a placebo. The chain recombines TRBV9 with TRBJ2-1; the D call may be TRBD1 or TRBD2 (5 bases each). This material consisted of peripheral blood, taken in a trial of Ad26.COV2.S vaccine versus placebo. CDR3 nucleotide sequence: TGTGCGAGCGAACGAGGGGTTGCCGGGGCCGGTGAGCAGTTCTTC. It encodes CASERGVAGAGEQFF.